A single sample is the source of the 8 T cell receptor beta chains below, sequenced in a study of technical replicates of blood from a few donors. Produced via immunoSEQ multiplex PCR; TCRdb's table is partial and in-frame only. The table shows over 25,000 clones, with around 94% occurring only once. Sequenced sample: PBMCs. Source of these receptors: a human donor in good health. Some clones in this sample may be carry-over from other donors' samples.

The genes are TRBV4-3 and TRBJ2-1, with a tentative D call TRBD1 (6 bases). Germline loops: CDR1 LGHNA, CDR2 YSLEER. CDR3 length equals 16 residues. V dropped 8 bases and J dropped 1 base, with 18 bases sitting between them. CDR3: CASRQAVGESYNEQFF. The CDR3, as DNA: TGCGCCAGCCGACAGGCCGTAGGGGAGTCCTACAATGAGCAGTTCTTC.

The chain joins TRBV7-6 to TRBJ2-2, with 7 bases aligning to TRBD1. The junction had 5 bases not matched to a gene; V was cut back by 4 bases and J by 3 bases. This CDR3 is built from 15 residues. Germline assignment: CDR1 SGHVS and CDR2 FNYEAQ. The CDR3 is CASSSTGTHTGELFF. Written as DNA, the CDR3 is TGTGCCAGCAGCTCGACAGGGACCCACACCGGGGAGCTGTTTTTT.

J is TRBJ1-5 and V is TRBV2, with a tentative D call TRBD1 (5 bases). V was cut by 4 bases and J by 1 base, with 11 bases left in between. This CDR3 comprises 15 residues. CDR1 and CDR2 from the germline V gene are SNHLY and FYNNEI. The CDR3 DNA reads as TGTGCCAGCAGTGTGGGGACTGGGAGCAATCAGCCCCAGCATTTT. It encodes CASSVGTGSNQPQHF.

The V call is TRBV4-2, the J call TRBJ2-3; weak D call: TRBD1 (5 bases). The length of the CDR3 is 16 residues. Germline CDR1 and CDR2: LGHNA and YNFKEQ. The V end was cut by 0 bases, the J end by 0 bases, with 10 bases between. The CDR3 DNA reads TGTGCCAGCAGCCAAGATGGGGCTGGAAGCACAGATACGCAGTATTTT. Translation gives CASSQDGAGSTDTQYF.

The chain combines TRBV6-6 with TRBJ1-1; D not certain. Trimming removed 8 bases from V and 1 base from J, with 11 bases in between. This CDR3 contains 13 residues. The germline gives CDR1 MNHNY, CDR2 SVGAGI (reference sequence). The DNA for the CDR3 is TGTGCCAGCGAGGTCGGCGCGAACACTGAAGCTTTCTTT. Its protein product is CASEVGANTEAFF.

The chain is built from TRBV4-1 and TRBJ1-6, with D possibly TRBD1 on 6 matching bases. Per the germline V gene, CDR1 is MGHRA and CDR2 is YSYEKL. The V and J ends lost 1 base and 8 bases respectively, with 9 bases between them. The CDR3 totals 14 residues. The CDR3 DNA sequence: TGCGCCAGCAGCCAAGGATGGACAGATTCACCCCTCCACTTT. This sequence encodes CASSQGWTDSPLHF.

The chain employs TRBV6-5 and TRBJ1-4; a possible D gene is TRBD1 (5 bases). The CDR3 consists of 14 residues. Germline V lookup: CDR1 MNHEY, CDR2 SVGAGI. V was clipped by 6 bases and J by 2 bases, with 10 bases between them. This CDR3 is CASSPGWTNEKLFF. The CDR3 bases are TGTGCCAGCAGCCCAGGGTGGACTAATGAAAAACTGTTTTTT.

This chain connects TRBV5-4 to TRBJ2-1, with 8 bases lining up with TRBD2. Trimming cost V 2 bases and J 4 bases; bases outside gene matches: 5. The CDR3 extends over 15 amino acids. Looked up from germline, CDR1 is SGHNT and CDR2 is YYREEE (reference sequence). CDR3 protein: CASSLVSSGYNEQFF. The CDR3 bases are TGTGCCAGCAGCTTAGTGTCTAGCGGGTACAATGAGCAGTTCTTC.